This TCR beta chain was captured in a study of read filtering for tumor transcriptome and immune sequencing. At the level of the study: The cohort had over 16 men and under 15 women aged about 40 to 90, mean roughly 66 years. RNA-seq yielded only about 75 to 1,400 TCR reads, IR-seq about 4.05 to 11 million.

A few counts support this clonotype. Its target is not known. Every patient had bone marrow sampled while the disease was active. Overall study results and limits: In IR-seq, single-read clonotypes were around 80% of clonotypes but approximately 3.2% of reads.

Germline lookup yields CDR1 LGHDT and CDR2 YNNKEL (reference sequence). V was shortened by 0 bases and J by 2 bases, with 12 bases between the two germline ends. CDR3 length equals 16 residues. Molecular barcoded adaptors covering alpha/delta and beta/gamma chains were used on approximately 440 ng RNA. MiXCR, applied by TCRdb to the reads, yields one record per CDR3 protein. The table records 30,000 to 50,000 distinct CDR3 sequences, 10% to 15% of them present only once. The clonotype originates from a donor at least 40 years old with multiple myeloma. The sample consisted of a population of CD138-negative cells sorted from bone marrow. This chain connects TRBV3-1 to TRBJ2-3; D possibly uses TRBD1 or TRBD2 (5 bases each). In DNA, the CDR3 is TGTGCCAGCAGCCAAGAATGGGACCATCACACAGATACGCAGTATTTT. It translates to CASSQEWDHHTDTQYF.